One and the same sample provided the 27 T cell receptor beta chains below, sequenced in a study of shared clonotypes between healthy human individuals. Selected positively for CCR7 and CD45RO-negative, naive CD8 cells excluded terminally differentiated effector memory CD45RA+ cells. Produced via immunoSEQ multiplex PCR; TCRdb's table is partial and in-frame only. Among millions of clones listed, approximately 94% were seen once. Sequenced sample: naive CD8+ T cells from PBMCs. The receptors here all came from a man between 18 and 29 years old in good health. Some clones in this sample may be carry-over from other donors' samples.

This clone was seen only once. V gene TRBV18 combines with J gene TRBJ1-1; maybe TRBD1 (5 bases). Germline V gives CDR1 KGHSH, CDR2 LQKENI. This CDR3 region has 18 residues. V was pared by 2 bases and J by 1 base, with 20 bases between. In DNA form, the CDR3 reads TGTGCCAGCTCACCAGTCGAATGGGGTGGGACGGCGAACACTGAAGCTTTCTTT. Protein product: CASSPVEWGGTANTEAFF.

The rearrangement joins TRBV28 to TRBJ2-7, with a tentative D call TRBD2 (5 bases). Germline V gene sequence: CDR1 MDHEN, CDR2 SYDVKM. V was trimmed by 3 bases and J by 3 bases, leaving 15 bases between them. The CDR3 contains 15 residues. The CDR3 is CASSLTGPSFYEQYF. CDR3 DNA sequence: TGTGCCAGCAGTTTGACTGGACCTAGCTTCTACGAGCAGTACTTC.

This rearrangement joins TRBV29-1 to TRBJ2-7; 7 positions agree with TRBD1. Trimming at V came to 6 bases and at J to 7 bases, leaving 9 bases not matched to a gene. The CDR3 totals 12 residues. The germline V gene has CDR1 SQVTM and CDR2 ANQGSEA. CDR3 region: CSVIQGKGEQYF. CDR3 sequence (DNA): TGCAGCGTCATACAGGGGAAAGGGGAGCAGTACTTC.

Only a few counts were recorded for this clone. The chain uses TRBV28 and TRBJ1-1, with a weak D call TRBD1 (5 bases). Trimming removed 6 bases at V and 0 bases at J, with 17 bases between. The CDR3 runs to 16 residues. Per the germline V gene, CDR1 is MDHEN and CDR2 is SYDVKM. This CDR3 reads CASSRPRDGVNTEAFF. The CDR3 DNA follows: TGTGCCAGCAGCCGACCACGGGACGGGGTGAACACTGAAGCTTTCTTT.

The rearrangement links TRBV6-1 to TRBJ1-5; 9 bases fit TRBD1. The junction had 4 bases not matched to a gene; V was cut back by 8 bases and J by 5 bases. Germline CDR1 is MNHNS and CDR2 is SASEGT. The CDR3 is made up of 13 amino acids. CDR3 residues: CASAGTGHQPQHF. The CDR3 region has the DNA TGTGCCAGCGCCGGGACAGGGCATCAGCCCCAGCATTTT.

This chain connects TRBV4-1 to TRBJ2-1; no clear D. The V gene lost 0 bases and the J gene lost 0 bases, with 9 bases spanning the gap. This CDR3 has 16 amino acids. The germline V gene has CDR1 MGHRA and CDR2 YSYEKL. CDR3 sequence: CASSQDPFVSYNEQFF. DNA for the CDR3: TGCGCCAGCAGCCAAGACCCCTTTGTCTCCTACAATGAGCAGTTCTTC.

Worth noting for this clone: The same CDR3 can be traced to other DNA sequences in this sample. The rearrangement links TRBV29-1 to TRBJ2-1, with TRBD2 as a possible D gene (6 bases). Germline CDR1 SQVTM, CDR2 ANQGSEA. V lost 1 base, J lost 1 base, and 8 bases lay in between. This CDR3 is built from 14 residues. The CDR3 DNA sequence: TGCAGCGTTGAAGGGGGGGTGTCCTACAATGAGCAGTTCTTC. Its protein is CSVEGGVSYNEQFF.

The chain joins TRBV6-5 to TRBJ2-7, with 9 bases that match TRBD2. The CDR3 length is 15 residues. Germline V gene data show CDR1 as MNHEY and CDR2 as SVGAGI. After removal of 0 bases from V and 2 bases from J, the junction contained 2 bases not matched to a gene. CDR3 sequence (DNA): TGTGCCAGCAGTTACTCGCCTAGCGGGACCTACGAGCAGTACTTC. It specifies CASSYSPSGTYEQYF.

As concerns this clone: This sample includes further DNA sequences coding for the same CDR3. This sequence joins TRBV27 and TRBJ2-7; unclear D gene. This CDR3 contains 13 residues. V lost 5 bases and J 0 bases, leaving 8 bases between the germline ends. Germline V CDR1 and CDR2: MNHEY, SMNVEV (reference sequence). CDR3 sequence (DNA): TGTGCCAGCAGTCCCCGGAGCTCCTACGAGCAGTACTTC. Its translation is CASSPRSSYEQYF.

The gene calls are TRBV25-1 and TRBJ2-1; 7 bases are a match to TRBD1. Germline V gene sequence: CDR1 MGHDK, CDR2 SYGVNS. The CDR3 is made up of 14 amino acids. J was trimmed by 6 bases and V by 1 base; bases with no gene match: 3. In DNA, the CDR3 is TGTGCCAGCAGTGAATTCACAGGGGCCAATGAGCAGTTCTTC. Its protein product is CASSEFTGANEQFF.

The chain recombines TRBV6-1 with TRBJ2-7; 9 nucleotides line up with TRBD1. V shed 7 bases, J shed 3 bases, and the junction held 4 bases outside the gene matches. Germline V gene sequence: CDR1 MNHNS, CDR2 SASEGT. This CDR3 is built from 13 residues. The CDR3 bases are TGTGCCAGCATCAGGACAGGGGACTACGAGCAGTACTTC. Protein sequence: CASIRTGDYEQYF.

The sample holds one count of this clone. The V and J genes are TRBV27 and TRBJ2-7; D might be TRBD1 (6 bases). The V end was cut by 8 bases, the J end by 0 bases, with 17 bases between. CDR1 is MNHEY and CDR2 is SMNVEV in the germline V gene (reference sequence). The CDR3 sequence is 15 residues long. CDR3 protein: CASVGWDKNSYEQYF. Written as DNA, the CDR3 is TGTGCCAGCGTCGGTTGGGACAAGAACTCCTACGAGCAGTACTTC.

The V gene is TRBV5-6, the J gene TRBJ2-3; 7 positions match TRBD2. The V gene end was trimmed by 0 bases and the J gene end by 2 bases; junction bases not matched to a gene: 3. This CDR3 contains 15 residues. The germline V gene encodes CDR1 SGHDT and CDR2 YYEEEE. The CDR3 DNA sequence: TGTGCCAGCAGCTTGGTTAGCGGGCCCACAGATACGCAGTATTTT. This gives the protein CASSLVSGPTDTQYF.

The rearrangement links TRBV4-3 to TRBJ2-1; 8 nucleotides align to TRBD2. The germline V gene has CDR1 LGHNA and CDR2 YSLEER. The CDR3 runs 17 residues. The ends lost 3 bases at V and 0 bases at J; junction bases unmatched: 7. CDR3 sequence: CASSQVVSGSSYNEQFF. In DNA form, the CDR3 reads TGCGCCAGCAGCCAGGTTGTGAGCGGGAGCTCCTACAATGAGCAGTTCTTC.

This chain links TRBV27 with TRBJ2-7; D is unresolved. CDR3 length: 13 residues. Trimming took off 2 bases at V and 2 bases at J, with 7 bases between the two ends. The germline V gene has CDR1 MNHEY and CDR2 SMNVEV (reference sequence). CDR3 amino acids: CASSLKRTYEQYF. CDR3 bases: TGTGCCAGCAGTTTAAAACGGACCTACGAGCAGTACTTC.

The chain joins TRBV7-9 to TRBJ1-5; 7 bases align to TRBD1. There are 15 residues in the CDR3. The germline V gene encodes CDR1 SEHNR and CDR2 FQNEAQ (reference sequence). J was trimmed by 7 bases and V by 2 bases; bases with no gene match: 8. CDR3 in amino acids: CASSLREGARQPQHF. The CDR3 DNA reads as TGTGCCAGCAGCTTAAGGGAGGGGGCTCGGCAGCCCCAGCATTTT.

The V and J genes are TRBV5-6 and TRBJ1-2; D is undetermined. Deletions cut 1 base from V and 6 bases from J, with 7 bases between. The germline CDR1 and CDR2 sequences are SGHDT and YYEEEE. CDR3 size: 12 residues. The CDR3: CASSLFKNGYTF. The CDR3 nucleotides are TGTGCCAGCAGCTTGTTTAAGAATGGCTACACCTTC.

The rearrangement joins TRBV5-1 to TRBJ2-5; D remains unclear. V was shortened by 6 bases and J by 2 bases, with 14 bases between the two germline ends. The CDR3 has 14 amino acids. The germline gives CDR1 SGHRS, CDR2 YFSETQ. DNA for the CDR3: TGCGCCAGCACCTCCCAAGGGCAGCAAGAGACCCAGTACTTC. Translated: CASTSQGQQETQYF.

The V gene is TRBV5-6, the J gene TRBJ1-1; D perhaps matches TRBD1 (5 bases). CDR1 and CDR2 (germline): SGHDT, YYEEEE. The ends were cut back, 3 bases at V and 0 bases at J, with 9 bases in the middle. CDR3 length equals 14 residues. The CDR3 sequence: CASSSTAMNTEAFF. The CDR3 bases are TGTGCCAGCAGCTCGACAGCCATGAACACTGAAGCTTTCTTT. Based on the CDR3 plus reference TRBV5-6 and TRBJ1-1, the full variable domain is DAGVTQSPTHLIKTRGQQVTLRCSPKSGHDTVSWYQQALGQGPQFIFQYYEEEERQRGNFPDRFSGHQFPNYSSELNVNALLLGDSALYLCASSSTAMNTEAFFGQGTRLTVV.

Notes on this clone: The identical CDR3 is also encoded by other nucleotide sequences in the sample. The chain couples TRBV9 to TRBJ2-3; 10 nucleotides agree with TRBD2. In germline, CDR1 is SGDLS, CDR2 YYNGEE. The CDR3 length is 15 residues. V dropped 3 bases and J dropped 2; count of bases not matched to a gene: 3. The CDR3 loop is CASSGTSGYTDTQYF. In DNA form, the CDR3 reads TGTGCCAGCAGCGGGACTAGCGGATACACAGATACGCAGTATTTT.

The V and J genes are TRBV7-9 and TRBJ2-1; maybe TRBD2 (7 bases). The CDR3 totals 13 residues. From germline, CDR1 is SEHNR and CDR2 FQNEAQ (reference sequence). The ends were cut back, 11 bases at V and 8 bases at J, with 19 bases in the middle. DNA for the CDR3: TGTGCCGCGGGGGCAGGGACGAGCGATGAGCAGTTCTTC. It translates to CAAGAGTSDEQFF.

The V call is TRBV6-1, the J call TRBJ2-1, with TRBD2 matching 7 bases. V was clipped by 1 base and J by 6 bases; unmatched bases: 6. From germline, CDR1 is MNHNS and CDR2 SASEGT. This CDR3 is 15 amino acids long. CDR3 DNA sequence: TGTGCCAGCAGTGAAGGTGGGAGGGCCCCCAATGAGCAGTTCTTC. Encoded protein: CASSEGGRAPNEQFF.

The chain combines TRBV9 with TRBJ2-7; the D is unclear. Trimming left V 4 bases short and J 1 base short, with 15 bases between. The germline CDR1 and CDR2 sequences are SGDLS and YYNGEE. The CDR3 length is 15 residues. Here the CDR3 reads CASSPRLGNSYEQYF. CDR3 coding DNA: TGTGCCAGCAGCCCTCGCTTAGGAAATTCCTACGAGCAGTACTTC. Full variable domain (rest looked up from reference TRBV9 and TRBJ2-7): DSGVTQTPKHLITATGQRVTLRCSPRSGDLSVYWYQQSLDQGLQFLIQYYNGEERAKGNILERFSAQQFPDLHSELNLSSLELGDSALYFCASSPRLGNSYEQYFGPGTRLTVT.

The V and J genes are TRBV27 and TRBJ2-3; D unclear. This CDR3 is built from 14 residues. The germline gives CDR1 MNHEY, CDR2 SMNVEV (reference sequence). V was trimmed by 2 bases and J by 3 bases, leaving 9 bases between them. The CDR3 DNA follows: TGTGCCAGCAGTTTACGAGTTCGAACAGATACGCAGTATTTT. It encodes CASSLRVRTDTQYF.

This chain joins TRBV7-6 and TRBJ2-1; a possible D gene is TRBD2 (5 bases). This CDR3 has 15 amino acids. The V end was cut by 5 bases, the J end by 4 bases, with 15 bases between. Germline loops: CDR1 SGHVS, CDR2 FNYEAQ. CDR3 sequence (DNA): TGTGCCAGCAGCGACGCCGAGAGCGGTTACAATGAGCAGTTCTTC. Translated: CASSDAESGYNEQFF.

The V and J genes are TRBV7-2 and TRBJ2-7; 7 bases match TRBD1. Germline assignment: CDR1 SGHTA and CDR2 FQGNSA. This CDR3 spans 14 amino acids. Trimming cost V 6 bases and J 3 bases; bases outside gene matches: 8. CDR3 residues: CASSQTGWVYEQYF. Written as DNA, the CDR3 is TGTGCCAGCAGTCAGACAGGGTGGGTCTACGAGCAGTACTTC.

The rearrangement joins TRBV6-5 to TRBJ2-1; TRBD2 might be the D (6 bases). The CDR3 runs 15 residues. CDR1 and CDR2 from the germline V gene are MNHEY and SVGAGI. V gave up 5 bases and J gave up 4 bases, with 15 bases separating them. CDR3 protein: CASSPLGEEYNEQFF. In DNA, the CDR3 is TGTGCCAGCAGTCCCCTAGGGGAGGAGTACAATGAGCAGTTCTTC.